The 21 T cell receptor beta chains given below trace back to one sample, sequenced in a study of beta chain features in type 1 diabetes. No antigen has been assigned to these receptors. Regarding the study as a whole: Among all four CD4+ subsets, Type 1 diabetes patients had TCRB CDR3s that were moderately but significantly shorter.

Expressed TCRB transcripts were sequenced because the entire RNA isolate underwent reverse transcription. Profiled with immunoSEQ multiplex PCR; TCRdb holds only in-frame clones, not every one. Among about 650,000 clones listed, 9.5% to 15% were seen once. The sequencing sample was made of naive CD4+ T cells from blood. All receptors derive from a man aged 25 to 45 with type 1 diabetes.

This chain links TRBV10-3 with TRBJ2-6; D is unclear. V gave up 10 bases and J gave up 2 bases, with 9 bases separating them. CDR3 length: 13 amino acids. Germline CDR1 reads ENHRY; CDR2 reads SYGVKD. The CDR3 sequence is CATVAAGANVLTF. As DNA, the CDR3 is TGTGCCACGGTTGCGGCTGGGGCCAACGTCCTGACTTTC.

V gene TRBV7-2 combines with J gene TRBJ2-5; no definite D call. Trimming removed 5 bases from V and 2 bases from J, with 18 bases in between. Germline-derived CDR1 and CDR2 are SGHTA and FQGNSA. The CDR3 covers 16 residues. DNA of the CDR3: TGTGCCAGCAGCCTTCGGGTTGTAACCTCACAAGAGACCCAGTACTTC. Translation: CASSLRVVTSQETQYF. Together with reference TRBV7-2 and TRBJ2-5, the CDR3 gives the full variable domain: GAGVSQSPSNKVTEKGKDVELRCDPISGHTALYWYRQSLGQGLEFLIYFQGNSAPDKSGLPSDRFSAERTGGSVSTLTIQRTQQEDSAVYLCASSLRVVTSQETQYFGPGTRLLVL.

The chain recombines TRBV2 with TRBJ2-2; D assignment may be TRBD1 or TRBD2 (6 bases each). The CDR3 extends over 14 amino acids. The germline V gene encodes CDR1 SNHLY and CDR2 FYNNEI. The germline V and J ends were trimmed by 7 bases and 1 base, with 10 bases remaining between them. CDR3 in amino acids: CASKEGQNTGELFF. CDR3 DNA: TGTGCCAGCAAGGAGGGACAGAACACCGGGGAGCTGTTTTTT.

This clone occurred a few times. The chain couples TRBV15 to TRBJ2-7; D perhaps matches TRBD1 (6 bases). CDR3 length equals 14 residues. Per germline, CDR1 LNHNV and CDR2 YYDKDF (reference sequence). Trimming left V 1 base short and J 8 bases short, with 15 bases between. The CDR3 DNA reads TGTGCCACCAGCAGAGGGACAGAAGCTACGCAGCAGTACTTC. Translated: CATSRGTEATQQYF.

Comment on this clone: Different DNA sequences within this sample yield the same CDR3. This rearrangement joins TRBV2 to TRBJ1-4, with D unclear. Per the germline V gene, CDR1 is SNHLY and CDR2 is FYNNEI. Between the trimmed V and J ends, which lost 3 bases and 6 bases, there was a span of 2 bases. The CDR3 is 11 residues long. CDR3 region: CASSDDEKLFF. The CDR3 nucleotides are TGTGCCAGCAGTGATGATGAAAAACTGTTTTTT.

CDR3 nucleotide sequence: TGTGCCTGGAGTTTGGCTAACTATGGCTACACCTTC. Translated, it gives CAWSLANYGYTF. The genes are TRBV30 and TRBJ1-2; no clear D. The CDR3 runs to 12 residues. Germline lookup yields CDR1 GTSNPN and CDR2 SVGIG (reference sequence). Trimming removed 2 bases from V and 0 bases from J, with 4 bases in between.

J is TRBJ1-3 and V is TRBV6-6; no firm D call. The CDR3 consists of 15 residues. Germline CDR1 and CDR2: MNHNY and SVGAGI (reference sequence). The V end lost 4 bases, the J end lost 0 bases, and 10 bases lay between the germline ends. The CDR3 DNA is TGTGCCAGCAGTTTCCCGGGCAGCTCTGGAAACACCATATATTTT. As protein: CASSFPGSSGNTIYF.

This chain uses TRBV7-9 with TRBJ1-1; D unclear. V was trimmed by 5 bases and J by 4 bases, leaving 14 bases between them. CDR3 length equals 14 residues. CDR1 SEHNR and CDR2 FQNEAQ come from the germline V gene (reference sequence). CDR3: CASSPTLEGTEAFF. The CDR3 region has the DNA TGTGCCAGCAGCCCTACCCTTGAGGGCACTGAAGCTTTCTTT.

Regarding this clone: The identical CDR3 is also encoded by other nucleotide sequences in the sample. The chain recombines TRBV15 with TRBJ1-3, with no clear D. Germline V gene lookup returns CDR1 LNHNV and CDR2 YYDKDF (reference sequence). Trimming stripped 3 bases from V and 0 bases from J, with 9 bases between. The CDR3 runs to 15 residues. Written as DNA, the CDR3 is TGTGCCACCAGCAGGGATCGGGGCTCTGGAAACACCATATATTTT. Translated, it gives CATSRDRGSGNTIYF.

This clone was picked up a small number of times. V usage is TRBV18 and J usage is TRBJ2-5; possibly TRBD1 for D (6 bases). Germline V gene sequence: CDR1 KGHSH, CDR2 LQKENI. Between the trimmed V and J ends, which lost 1 base and 2 bases, there was a span of 14 bases. CDR3 length: 16 residues. DNA of the CDR3: TGTGCCAGCTCACCACTCTATTCGAGGGGGCAAGAGACCCAGTACTTC. It codes for CASSPLYSRGQETQYF.

This clone was detected only a few times. The chain uses TRBV29-1 and TRBJ2-3; D gene uncertain. CDR3 size: 13 residues. Trimming shortened V by 3 bases and J by 0 bases, and 7 bases separated the two germline ends. Germline CDR1 SQVTM, CDR2 ANQGSEA. The CDR3 DNA is TGCAGCGTTGACGGACCTAGCACAGATACGCAGTATTTT. Translating gives CSVDGPSTDTQYF.

The sample holds a few counts of this clone. The rearrangement joins TRBV7-2 to TRBJ2-3; 7 positions match TRBD1. Trimming took 5 bases from V and 2 from J; bases not matched to a gene: 4. CDR3 length equals 14 residues. Germline V gene lookup returns CDR1 SGHTA and CDR2 FQGNSA. CDR3 loop: CASSPTGNTDTQYF. The CDR3 coding sequence is TGTGCCAGCAGCCCGACAGGGAACACAGATACGCAGTATTTT.

The table lists this clone with a few counts. V usage is TRBV13 and J usage is TRBJ1-2, with 10 bases aligning to TRBD1. Losses at the gene ends were 6 bases for V and 7 bases for J; bases not matched to a gene: 11. The CDR3 totals 15 residues. CDR1 and CDR2 (germline): PRHDT, FYEKMQ (reference sequence). CDR3 amino acids: CASRLTGTGVRGYTF. The DNA of the CDR3 is TGTGCCAGCAGATTGACTGGGACAGGGGTCCGTGGCTACACCTTC.

In its sample, this clone was seen a few times. V gene TRBV7-2 combines with J gene TRBJ2-5, with 8 bases that match TRBD2. The CDR3 is made up of 14 amino acids. Trimming at V came to 4 bases and at J to 2 bases, leaving 3 bases not matched to a gene. Germline CDR1 reads SGHTA; CDR2 reads FQGNSA. The CDR3 DNA reads as TGTGCCAGCAGCTCGGGGGGGTGGCAAGAGACCCAGTACTTC. Its translation: CASSSGGWQETQYF. Full variable domain (outside the CDR3, taken from reference TRBV7-2 and TRBJ2-5): GAGVSQSPSNKVTEKGKDVELRCDPISGHTALYWYRQSLGQGLEFLIYFQGNSAPDKSGLPSDRFSAERTGGSVSTLTIQRTQQEDSAVYLCASSSGGWQETQYFGPGTRLLVL.

This clone was observed a handful of times. This rearrangement joins TRBV5-1 to TRBJ2-5; tentatively, D is TRBD1 or TRBD2 (5 bases each). The length of the CDR3 is 11 residues. CDR1 and CDR2 (germline): SGHRS, YFSETQ. Trimming took off 8 bases at V and 5 bases at J, with 10 bases between the two ends. CDR3 DNA: TGCGCCAGTAGGGACGGGGAGACCCAGTACTTC. Its translation is CASRDGETQYF.

Notes on this clone: At the DNA level, this CDR3 is encoded by other sequences in the same sample as well. The chain recombines TRBV28 with TRBJ1-2; TRBD1 is a possible D gene (6 bases). CDR1 MDHEN and CDR2 SYDVKM come from the germline V gene. The V end lost 6 bases, the J end lost 6 bases, and 8 bases lay between the germline ends. CDR3 size: 11 residues. This CDR3 reads CASSYRDGYTF. Here the CDR3 DNA reads TGTGCCAGCAGCTACAGGGATGGCTACACCTTC.

This clone was counted between two and nine times. The chain recombines TRBV9 with TRBJ1-1; a weak D match, TRBD1 (6 bases). Per the germline V gene, CDR1 is SGDLS and CDR2 is YYNGEE. Trimming removed 0 bases at V and 7 bases at J, with 13 bases between. The CDR3 sequence is 14 residues long. CDR3 sequence reads: CASSVATGQGEAFF. CDR3 DNA: TGTGCCAGCAGCGTAGCTACAGGGCAGGGTGAAGCTTTCTTT.

This clone showed up just a few times. The chain is built from TRBV11-1 and TRBJ2-2; unclear D gene. The V and J ends lost 6 bases and 2 bases respectively, with 13 bases between them. CDR3 size: 15 residues. Germline loops: CDR1 SGHAT, CDR2 FQDESV (reference sequence). DNA for the CDR3: TGTGCCAGCAGTCCCCGGGCTACTAACACCGGGGAGCTGTTTTTT. Amino acid sequence: CASSPRATNTGELFF.

The J gene is TRBJ1-1, the V gene TRBV5-6; TRBD1 matches 10 bases. V lost 4 bases and J lost 8; bases outside the gene matches: 11. This CDR3 is built from 15 residues. Germline V CDR1 and CDR2: SGHDT, YYEEEE. CDR3 in DNA: TGTGCCAGCAGCGACTCCGGGACAGGGGCTTACGAAGCTTTCTTT. It yields the protein CASSDSGTGAYEAFF.

This chain connects TRBV28 to TRBJ1-2; D might be TRBD1 (6 bases). Per the germline V gene, CDR1 is MDHEN and CDR2 is SYDVKM. Trimming took 5 bases from V and 5 from J, leaving 15 bases between them. The CDR3 has 14 residues. The CDR3 sequence: CASSTAQGGYGYTF. DNA for the CDR3: TGTGCCAGCAGTACCGCACAGGGCGGATATGGCTACACCTTC.

In its sample, this clone was seen once. J is TRBJ2-7 and V is TRBV6-5, with 8 bases aligning to TRBD1. CDR3 length: 13 amino acids. Germline CDR1 reads MNHEY; CDR2 reads SVGAGI. The J segment lost 2 bases and the V segment lost 7 bases, leaving 4 bases of the junction unmatched. The CDR3 nucleotides are TGTGCCAGCAACCCACAGGGGGCCTACGAGCAGTACTTC. It specifies CASNPQGAYEQYF.